This T cell receptor (beta chain) originates from a study of a mutant IDH1 vaccine in newly diagnosed glioma. Study in general: Administration of eight vaccinations to patients took place in weeks 1, 3, 5, 7, 11, 15, 19, 23.

Clones were sequenced by immunoSEQ multiplex PCR, and TCRdb holds only the in-frame ones, with some missing. This sample has tens of thousands of clones, with around 78% found just once. A word on this clone: The antigen is not known.

CDR3 length: 14 residues. The germline gives CDR1 LGHNA, CDR2 YSLEER. Trimming cost V 0 bases and J 3 bases, with 8 bases left between them. As to time point: week 5, during vaccination. Doses consisted of 300 ug of mutant IDH1 20-mer peptide each, paired with topical imiquimod. The chain is built from TRBV4-3 and TRBJ1-1; D is possibly TRBD1 (5 bases). The sequences come from PBMCs, collected from a glioma patient whose treatment included an IDH1 peptide vaccine. This clonotype was obtained from a man aged 35-49 years with glioma. Here the CDR3 reads CASSQEGVHTEAFF. The CDR3 nucleotides read TGCGCCAGCAGCCAAGAAGGGGTTCACACTGAAGCTTTCTTT.